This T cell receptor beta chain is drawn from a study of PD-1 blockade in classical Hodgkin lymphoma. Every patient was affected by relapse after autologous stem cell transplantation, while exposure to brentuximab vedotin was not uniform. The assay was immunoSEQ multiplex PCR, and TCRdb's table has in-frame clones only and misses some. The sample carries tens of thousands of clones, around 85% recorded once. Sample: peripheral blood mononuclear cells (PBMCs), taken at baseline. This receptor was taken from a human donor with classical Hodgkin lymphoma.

The CDR3 nucleotides read TGTGCCTGGAGTATGACAGGGGCTGGCCGGAATCAGCCCCAGCATTTT. This codes for CAWSMTGAGRNQPQHF. The chain recombines TRBV30 with TRBJ1-5; 8 bases map to TRBD1. The CDR3 spans 16 residues. J gave up 4 bases and V 2 bases, and 10 bases lay outside the gene matches. The germline CDR1 and CDR2 sequences are GTSNPN and SVGIG (reference sequence).